The rows below give T cell receptor beta chains drawn from one sample of a study of tumor-infiltrating lymphocytes in primary liver carcinoma. TCRdb ran MiXCR on the multiplex PCR reads and lists one entry per CDR3 protein. The sample yields about 120,000 distinct CDR3 sequences, 65% to 75% seen once. Material for sequencing was tumor-adjacent normal liver tissue. Receptors were obtained from a woman aged 60 to 75 with primary liver carcinoma and hepatitis B virus infection. The CDR3 runs from the conserved cysteine through the conserved F or W. Each record gives: J gene, D gene, clone size, V gene, CDR3 DNA, CDR3 protein. D genes are given only for firm matches. Size is stated for part of the rows, as once, few or many counts, or as a class when the clone is expanded.

>TRBJ2-1|TRBD2|many|TRBV12-3/TRBV12-4
TGTGCCAGCAGTGGTGACCGTGGGACTAGCGGGAAGCGTCGGAATGAGCAGTTCTTC
CASSGDRGTSGKRRNEQFF
>TRBJ1-1|-|many|TRBV6-1
TGTGCCAGCAGTGTGGAGCGGCTGAACACTGAAGCTTTCTTT
CASSVERLNTEAFF
>TRBJ2-1|-|-|TRBV7-9
TGTACCAGCAGCTTCGGGACCTACTATGAGCAGTTCTTC
CTSSFGTYYEQFF
>TRBJ2-7|-|once|TRBV11-2
TGTGCCAGCAGCTTAGATAGGGACGATAAGCAGTATTTC
CASSLDRDDKQYF
>TRBJ1-3|TRBD1|-|TRBV6-5
TGTGCCAGCAGAAGGGACAGGTCCTCTAGAAGCACCATATATTTT
CASRRDRSSRSTIYF
>TRBJ1-2|-|many|TRBV13
TGTGCCAGCAGCCCTGCCGCAGTGGGGTACTATGGCTACACCTTC
CASSPAAVGYYGYTF
>TRBJ2-3|-|many|TRBV14
TGTGCCAGCAGCCACAAGGATACGCAGTATTTT
CASSHKDTQYF
>TRBJ1-4|TRBD1|-|TRBV12-3/TRBV12-4
TGTACCAGCAGTTCGTCCGGGACAGGGGGCCTAAAACTGTTTTTC
CTSSSSGTGGLKLFF
>TRBJ2-7|TRBD1|many|TRBV2
TGTGCCAGCAGTGATGAGGCCAGGGGGTCCTACGAGCAGTACTTC
CASSDEARGSYEQYF
>TRBJ2-1|TRBD1|-|TRBV12-3/TRBV12-4
TGCGCCAGCAGTGGGGTTGCCCCGGGACAGGTCTCCAGTGAGCAGTTCTTC
CASSGVAPGQVSSEQFF
>TRBJ2-1|-|-|TRBV7-9
TGTGCCAGCAGCTTAAGCCAACCCCACGAGCAGTTCTTC
CASSLSQPHEQFF
>TRBJ1-2|TRBD1|-|TRBV20-1
TGCTGTGCTAGGGGGCCGAATAACTATGGCTACACCTTC
CCARGPNNYGYTF
>TRBJ2-7|-|-|TRBV28
TGCGCCAGCAGTTTAGCGATGACCTGCGAGCAGTACTTC
CASSLAMTCEQYF
>TRBJ2-2|-|many|TRBV10-1
TGCGCCAGGGGGATCGAGCTGTTTTTT
CARGIELFF
>TRBJ1-4|-|-|TRBV5-1
TGCACCAGCAGCTTGGAGGGTAATGAAAAACTGTTTTTT
CTSSLEGNEKLFF
>TRBJ2-1|TRBD2|many|TRBV7-9
TGTGCCAGCAGCCCCGGGGGGATGGTGGATGAGCAGTTCTTC
CASSPGGMVDEQFF
>TRBJ2-2|-|-|TRBV5-1
TGCGCCAGCAGCTTCGCTAGCAGAATGAACGCCGGGGAGCTGTTTTTT
CASSFASRMNAGELFF
>TRBJ2-5|TRBD2|-|TRBV9
TGTGCCAGCAGCGTAGCCGGGAGCGGGAGAGAGACCCAGTACTTC
CASSVAGSGRETQYF
>TRBJ2-1|-|-|TRBV6-2/TRBV6-3
TGTGCCAGCGCCCTCCAGCGAGAACGGGATAATGAGCAGTTCTTC
CASALQRERDNEQFF
>TRBJ1-1|TRBD1|-|TRBV29-1
TGCAGCGTTGTGTCGACAGGGGCGTACACTGAAGCTTTCTTT
CSVVSTGAYTEAFF
>TRBJ2-1|-|many|TRBV7-9
TGTGCCAGCATCCCCGGAGGAGGGTTTGTCAATGAGCAGTTCTTC
CASIPGGGFVNEQFF
>TRBJ2-1|-|-|TRBV10-2
TGCGTCAGTAGTGAGTCGATCTCACAGGCTCCATACAATGAGCAGTTCTTC
CVSSESISQAPYNEQFF
>TRBJ2-1|-|many|TRBV5-6
TGTGCCACCGGTTATGTTAGTAATGAGCAGTTCTTC
CATGYVSNEQFF
>TRBJ2-7|-|-|TRBV11-2
TGTGCCAGCAGCTCAGCGTCGGGAGTAGGAGGCTACGAGCAGTACTTC
CASSSASGVGGYEQYF
>TRBJ2-5|-|-|TRBV28
TGTGCCAGCAGTCTAACCGACAGACAAGAGACCCACTACTTC
CASSLTDRQETHYF
>TRBJ1-5|-|-|TRBV28
TGTGCCAGCAGTGACGGAACCCTTAGCAATCAGCCCCAGCATTTT
CASSDGTLSNQPQHF
>TRBJ2-3|TRBD1|-|TRBV30
TGTGCCTGGAGTGTCAGGGGGCCAGATACCCAGTATTTT
CAWSVRGPDTQYF
>TRBJ2-4|-|-|TRBV28
TGTGCCAGCAATCCCTCCTACGTCGCCGAGGAAGACATTCAGTACTTC
CASNPSYVAEEDIQYF
>TRBJ2-2|-|-|TRBV11-1
TGTGCCAGCAGCAGGGACATGGCGGGAGTGTCCGGGGAGCTGTTTTTT
CASSRDMAGVSGELFF
>TRBJ2-7|TRBD1|-|TRBV7-9
TGTGTCAGCAGCCCCTGGGATCAGGGGACAGACTACGAGCAGTACTTC
CVSSPWDQGTDYEQYF
>TRBJ2-7|TRBD2|-|TRBV11-2
TGTGCCAGCAGCGTTCAGTCCGGGGGGGAGCAGTACTTC
CASSVQSGGEQYF
>TRBJ2-7|TRBD2|-|TRBV29-1
TGCAGCGTGGGGGATGCGGGGGAGATCGCGCACTACTTC
CSVGDAGEIAHYF
>TRBJ1-1|TRBD1|-|TRBV12-5
TGTACTAGTGGTTTGGGACAGGGTCCGAACACTAAGGCTTTCTTT
CTSGLGQGPNTKAFF
>TRBJ2-2|TRBD2|-|TRBV11-2
TGTGCCAGCAGTTACGGACTAGCTCAGGACACCGGGGAGCTGTTTTTT
CASSYGLAQDTGELFF
>TRBJ2-5|-|once|TRBV11-2
TGTGACAACAGCTTAGAATCCAAGAGGACCCAGTACTTC
CDNSLESKRTQYF
>TRBJ1-1|-|-|TRBV5-4
TGTGCCAGCAGATTGTATCAGAGGAGGAGCACTGAAGCTTTCTTT
CASRLYQRRSTEAFF
>TRBJ1-1|TRBD1|many|TRBV28
TGTGCCAGCAGTGTACAGGGGACCACTGAAGCTTTCTTT
CASSVQGTTEAFF
>TRBJ2-5|-|many|TRBV5-4
TGTGCCAGCAGCAATGGTCCGGGTAATGGCGAGACCCAGTACTTC
CASSNGPGNGETQYF
>TRBJ2-7|TRBD1|-|TRBV12-3/TRBV12-4
TGTGCCAGCAGTTTAAGTGACAGGGCGCCCTACAAGCAGTACTTC
CASSLSDRAPYKQYF
>TRBJ2-5|TRBD2|-|TRBV5-1
TGCGCCAGCAGCGCCGGGACTAGCGGGAAGGAGACCCAGTACTTC
CASSAGTSGKETQYF
>TRBJ1-1|-|-|TRBV19
TGTGCCAGTAGTATGGCCCGTTGGGGCACTGAAGCTTTCTTT
CASSMARWGTEAFF
>TRBJ2-3|-|-|TRBV11-2
TGTACCAACAGCTTAGGGATTCGAAGGGAAGGCATAGATACGCAGTATTTT
CTNSLGIRREGIDTQYF
>TRBJ2-1|TRBD1|-|TRBV5-5
TGTGCCAGCAGCATTGACAGGGACAACAATGAGCAGTTCTTC
CASSIDRDNNEQFF
>TRBJ2-1|-|-|TRBV29-1
TGCAGCGTAGGTCGGCGGGATTTAAATGAGAAGCTCTTC
CSVGRRDLNEKLF
>TRBJ1-5|-|many|TRBV5-5
TGTGCCAGCAGCCCAGGGGCGGATTATAGCAATCAGCCCCAGCATTTT
CASSPGADYSNQPQHF
>TRBJ2-7|-|many|TRBV5-6
TGTGCCAGCCTACTTAGGGGGACGGGGGAGCAGTACTTC
CASLLRGTGEQYF